A single sample gave rise to the 4 T cell receptor beta chains below, sequenced in a study of blood T cell repertoires in COVID-19. The repertoire was sequenced with immunoSEQ multiplex PCR; TCRdb's copy has only in-frame clones and lacks some. In the table there are around 400,000 clones, 87% of which are singletons. Sequencing used peripheral blood. The receptors stem from a woman aged 55 to 70 with COVID-19, enrolled during active disease.

The rearrangement links TRBV10-3 to TRBJ2-1; 10 nucleotides align to TRBD2. Per the germline V gene, CDR1 is ENHRY and CDR2 is SYGVKD. This CDR3 spans 15 amino acids. J lost 8 bases, V lost 0 bases, and 4 bases had no gene match. For the CDR3, the DNA is TGTGCCATCAGTGAGTCAAGCGGGGGGGCCCATGAGCAGTTCTTC. This translates into CAISESSGGAHEQFF.

The V gene is TRBV5-1, the J gene TRBJ1-2, with 10 positions matching TRBD1. This CDR3 has 15 amino acids. CDR1 and CDR2 (germline): SGHRS, YFSETQ. J lost 5 bases, V lost 5 bases, and 9 bases had no gene match. The CDR3 protein is CASRSGTGALYGYTF. CDR3 nucleotide sequence: TGCGCCAGCAGATCCGGGACAGGGGCATTATATGGCTACACCTTC.

The chain combines TRBV3-1 (or the pseudogene TRBV3-2) with TRBJ1-5, with unresolved D. Germline CDR1 is LGHDT and CDR2 is YNNKEL (reference sequence). Trimming removed 2 bases at V and 3 bases at J, with 5 bases between. The CDR3 is made up of 13 amino acids. The CDR3: CASSQQLNQPQHF. CDR3 sequence (DNA): TGTGCCAGCAGCCAACAACTCAATCAGCCCCAGCATTTT.

J is TRBJ1-6 and V is TRBV5-1, with TRBD1 as a possible D gene (6 bases). This CDR3 is 14 amino acids long. Germline assignment: CDR1 SGHRS and CDR2 YFSETQ. Trimming took 4 bases from V and 9 from J, leaving 14 bases between them. CDR3 nucleotide sequence: TGCGCCAGCAGCAAACAGGGCGGGAGTTCACCCCTCCACTTT. It encodes CASSKQGGSSPLHF.